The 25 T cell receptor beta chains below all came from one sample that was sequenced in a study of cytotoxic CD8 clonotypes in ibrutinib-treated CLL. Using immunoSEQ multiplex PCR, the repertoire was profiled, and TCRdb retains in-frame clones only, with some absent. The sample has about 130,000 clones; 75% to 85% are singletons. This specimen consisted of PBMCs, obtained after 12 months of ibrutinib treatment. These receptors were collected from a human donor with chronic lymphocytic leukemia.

CDR3 in amino acids: CASSPGDSNQPQHF. Here the CDR3 DNA reads TGTGCCAGCAGCCCCGGAGATAGCAATCAGCCCCAGCATTTT. J is TRBJ1-5 and V is TRBV5-5; D gene unclear. CDR1 is SGHKS, CDR2 YYEKEE, per germline (reference sequence). The CDR3 covers 14 residues. V was cut by 4 bases and J by 0 bases, with 8 bases left in between. The full variable domain, with the rest looked up from reference TRBV5-5 and TRBJ1-5, is DAGVTQSPTHLIKTRGQQVTLRCSPISGHKSVSWYQQVLGQGPQFIFQYYEKEERGRGNFPDRFSARQFPNYSSELNVNALLLGDSALYLCASSPGDSNQPQHFGDGTRLSIL.

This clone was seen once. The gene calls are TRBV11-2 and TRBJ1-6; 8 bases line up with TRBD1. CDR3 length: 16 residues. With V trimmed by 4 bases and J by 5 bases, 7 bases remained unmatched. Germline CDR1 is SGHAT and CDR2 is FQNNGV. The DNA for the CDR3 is TGTGCCAGCAGCTCACTGGACAGGGCAGATAATTCACCCCTCCACTTT. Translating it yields CASSSLDRADNSPLHF.

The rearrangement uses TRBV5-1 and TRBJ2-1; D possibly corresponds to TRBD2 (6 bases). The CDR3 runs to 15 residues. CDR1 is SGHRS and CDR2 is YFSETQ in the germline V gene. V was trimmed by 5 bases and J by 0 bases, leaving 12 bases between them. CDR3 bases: TGCGCCAGCAGGCTCCGGCGGGACTCCTACAATGAGCAGTTCTTC. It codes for CASRLRRDSYNEQFF.

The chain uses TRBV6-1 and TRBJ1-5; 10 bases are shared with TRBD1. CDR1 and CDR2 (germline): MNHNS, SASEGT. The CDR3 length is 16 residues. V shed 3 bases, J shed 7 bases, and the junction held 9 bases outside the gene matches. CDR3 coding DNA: TGTGCCAGCAGTGACGCGGGACAGGGGTTTAACCAGCCCCAGCATTTT. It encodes CASSDAGQGFNQPQHF.

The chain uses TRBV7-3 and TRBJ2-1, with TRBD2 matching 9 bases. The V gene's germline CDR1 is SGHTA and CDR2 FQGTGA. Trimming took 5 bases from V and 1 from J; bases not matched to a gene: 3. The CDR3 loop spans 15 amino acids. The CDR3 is CASSPTSGSYNEQFF. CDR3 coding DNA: TGTGCCAGCAGCCCGACTAGCGGATCCTACAATGAGCAGTTCTTC.

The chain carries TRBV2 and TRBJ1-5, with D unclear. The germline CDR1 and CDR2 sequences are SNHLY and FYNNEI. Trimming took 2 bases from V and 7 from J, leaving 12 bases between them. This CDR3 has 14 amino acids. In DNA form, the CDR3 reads TGTGCCAGCAGTGAACGATGGGCACGGCAGCCCCAGCATTTT. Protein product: CASSERWARQPQHF.

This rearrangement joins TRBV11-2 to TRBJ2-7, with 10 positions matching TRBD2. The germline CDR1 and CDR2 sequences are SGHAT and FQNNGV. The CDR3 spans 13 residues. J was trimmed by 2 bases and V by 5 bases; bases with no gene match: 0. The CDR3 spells CASSSGRAYEQYF. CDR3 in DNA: TGTGCCAGCAGCAGCGGGAGGGCCTACGAGCAGTACTTC.

CDR3 loop: CASSPGVPTNEKLFF. CDR3 DNA sequence: TGTGCCAGCTCACCAGGGGTTCCAACTAATGAAAAACTGTTTTTT. The chain employs TRBV18 and TRBJ1-4, with D uncertain. The CDR3 is 15 residues long. The V gene's germline CDR1 is KGHSH and CDR2 LQKENI. V lost 2 bases to trimming and J lost 0 bases, with 7 bases between them.

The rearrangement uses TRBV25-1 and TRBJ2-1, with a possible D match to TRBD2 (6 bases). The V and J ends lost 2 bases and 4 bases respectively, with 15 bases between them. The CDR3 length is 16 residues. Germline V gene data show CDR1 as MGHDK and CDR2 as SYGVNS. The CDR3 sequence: CASSEGASVVYNEQFF. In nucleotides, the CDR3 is TGTGCCAGCAGTGAAGGAGCTAGCGTAGTTTACAATGAGCAGTTCTTC.

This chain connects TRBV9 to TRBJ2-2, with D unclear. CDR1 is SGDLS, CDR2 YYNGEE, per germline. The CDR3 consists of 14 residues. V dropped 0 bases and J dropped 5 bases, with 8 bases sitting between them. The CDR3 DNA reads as TGTGCCAGCAGCGTAGAACCAGGAACCGGGGAGCTGTTTTTT. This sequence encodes CASSVEPGTGELFF.

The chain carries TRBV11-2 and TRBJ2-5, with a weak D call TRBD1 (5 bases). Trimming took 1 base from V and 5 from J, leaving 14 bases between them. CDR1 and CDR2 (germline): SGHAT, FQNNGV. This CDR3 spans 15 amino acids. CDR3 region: CASSLVSQGGETQYF. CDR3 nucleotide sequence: TGTGCCAGCAGCTTAGTTAGTCAGGGTGGCGAGACCCAGTACTTC.

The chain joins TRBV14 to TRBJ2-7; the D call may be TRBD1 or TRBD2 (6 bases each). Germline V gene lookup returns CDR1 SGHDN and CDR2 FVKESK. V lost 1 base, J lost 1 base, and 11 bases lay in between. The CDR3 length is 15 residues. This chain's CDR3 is CASSQGTAGSYEQYF. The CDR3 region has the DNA TGTGCCAGCAGCCAAGGGACAGCGGGTTCCTACGAGCAGTACTTC.

Here the CDR3 reads CSVVLSEAFF. DNA for the CDR3: TGCAGCGTTGTCTTATCTGAAGCTTTCTTT. The chain has TRBV29-1 and TRBJ1-1; no definite D call. V lost 4 bases, J lost 6 bases, and 6 bases lay in between. The CDR3 spans 10 residues. Germline-derived CDR1 and CDR2 are SQVTM and ANQGSEA.

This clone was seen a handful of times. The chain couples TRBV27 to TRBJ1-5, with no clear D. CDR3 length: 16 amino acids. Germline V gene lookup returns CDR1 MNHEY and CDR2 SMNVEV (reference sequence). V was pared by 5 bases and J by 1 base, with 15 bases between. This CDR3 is CASSPLGLQSNQPQHF. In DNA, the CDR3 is TGTGCCAGCAGTCCCCTAGGACTCCAGAGCAATCAGCCCCAGCATTTT.

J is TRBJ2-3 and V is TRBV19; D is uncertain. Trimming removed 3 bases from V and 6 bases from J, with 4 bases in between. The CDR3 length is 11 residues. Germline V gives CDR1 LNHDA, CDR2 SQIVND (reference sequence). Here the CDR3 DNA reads TGTGCCAGTAGTATTACGGATACGCAGTATTTT. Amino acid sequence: CASSITDTQYF.

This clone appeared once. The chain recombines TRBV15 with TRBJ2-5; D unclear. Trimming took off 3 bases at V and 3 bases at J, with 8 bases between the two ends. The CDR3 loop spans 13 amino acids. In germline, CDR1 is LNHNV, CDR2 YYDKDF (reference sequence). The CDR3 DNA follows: TGTGCCACCAGCAGCCTAAATGAAGAGACCCAGTACTTC. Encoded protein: CATSSLNEETQYF.

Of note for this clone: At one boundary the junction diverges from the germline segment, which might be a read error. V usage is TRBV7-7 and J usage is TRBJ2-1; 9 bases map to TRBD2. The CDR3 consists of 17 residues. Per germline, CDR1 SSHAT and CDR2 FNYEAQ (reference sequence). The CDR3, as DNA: TGTGCTAGCAGCTTGTACGGCGGAGCGGGAGGCCACAATGAGCAGTTCTTC. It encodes CASSLYGGAGGHNEQFF.

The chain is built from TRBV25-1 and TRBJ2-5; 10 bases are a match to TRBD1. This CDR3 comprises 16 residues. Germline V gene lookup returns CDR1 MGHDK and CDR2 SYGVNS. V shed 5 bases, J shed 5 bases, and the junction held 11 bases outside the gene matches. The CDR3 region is CASSTKLGQGTETQYF. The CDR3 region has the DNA TGTGCCAGCAGTACCAAACTGGGACAGGGGACGGAGACCCAGTACTTC. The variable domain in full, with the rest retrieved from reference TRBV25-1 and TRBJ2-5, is EADIYQTPRYLVIGTGKKITLECSQTMGHDKMYWYQQDPGMELHLIHYSYGVNSTEKGDLSSESTVSRIRTEHFPLTLESARPSHTSQYLCASSTKLGQGTETQYFGPGTRLLVL.

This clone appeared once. This CDR3 reads CASSLDRETTIYF. DNA of the CDR3: TGTGCCAGCAGCTTGGACAGGGAGACCACCATATATTTT. The gene calls are TRBV5-6 and TRBJ1-3, with TRBD1 as a possible D gene (6 bases). V was shortened by 0 bases and J by 9 bases, with 10 bases between the two germline ends. The CDR3 spans 13 residues. Germline V lookup: CDR1 SGHDT, CDR2 YYEEEE.

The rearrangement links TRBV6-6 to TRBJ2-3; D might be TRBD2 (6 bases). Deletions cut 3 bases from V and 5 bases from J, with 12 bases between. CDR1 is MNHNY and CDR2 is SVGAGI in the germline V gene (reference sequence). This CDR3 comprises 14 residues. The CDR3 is CASSYGGSGDTQYF. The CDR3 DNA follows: TGTGCCAGCAGTTATGGGGGGAGTGGAGATACGCAGTATTTT.

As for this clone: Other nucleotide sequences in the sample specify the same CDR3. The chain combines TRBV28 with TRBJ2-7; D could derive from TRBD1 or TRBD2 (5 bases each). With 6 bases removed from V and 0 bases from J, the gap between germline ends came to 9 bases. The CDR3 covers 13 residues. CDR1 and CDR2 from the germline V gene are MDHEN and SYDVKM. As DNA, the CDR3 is TGTGCCAGCAGGTCAGGGAGCTCCTACGAGCAGTACTTC. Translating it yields CASRSGSSYEQYF.

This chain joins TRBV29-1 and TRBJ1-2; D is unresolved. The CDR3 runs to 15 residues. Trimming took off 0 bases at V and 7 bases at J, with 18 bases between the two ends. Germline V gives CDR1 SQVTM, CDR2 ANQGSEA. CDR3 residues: CSVEDPQRTFPGYTF. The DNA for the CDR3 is TGCAGCGTTGAAGATCCGCAACGGACTTTCCCTGGCTACACCTTC.

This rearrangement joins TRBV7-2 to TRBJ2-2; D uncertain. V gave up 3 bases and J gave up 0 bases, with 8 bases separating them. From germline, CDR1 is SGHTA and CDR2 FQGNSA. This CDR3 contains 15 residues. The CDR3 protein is CASSFLRANTGELFF. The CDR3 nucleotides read TGTGCCAGCAGCTTTCTCAGAGCGAACACCGGGGAGCTGTTTTTT. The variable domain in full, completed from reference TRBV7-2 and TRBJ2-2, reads GAGVSQSPSNKVTEKGKDVELRCDPISGHTALYWYRQSLGQGLEFLIYFQGNSAPDKSGLPSDRFSAERTGGSVSTLTIQRTQQEDSAVYLCASSFLRANTGELFFGEGSRLTVL.

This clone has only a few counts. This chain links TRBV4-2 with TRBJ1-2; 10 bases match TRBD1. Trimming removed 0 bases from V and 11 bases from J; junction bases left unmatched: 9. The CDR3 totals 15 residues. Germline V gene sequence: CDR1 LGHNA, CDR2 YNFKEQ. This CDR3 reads CASSQDWTGGSPYTF. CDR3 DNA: TGTGCCAGCAGCCAAGATTGGACAGGGGGTTCCCCTTACACCTTC.

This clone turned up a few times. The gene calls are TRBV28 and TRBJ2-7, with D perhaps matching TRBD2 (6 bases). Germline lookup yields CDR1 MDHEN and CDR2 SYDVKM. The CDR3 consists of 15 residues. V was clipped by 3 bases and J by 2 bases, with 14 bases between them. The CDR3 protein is CASSLAGQLTYEQYF. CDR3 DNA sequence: TGTGCCAGCAGTTTGGCGGGGCAGCTTACCTACGAGCAGTACTTC.